This passage covers 32 T cell receptor beta chains from one sample sequenced in a study of T-cell reconstitution after alpha-beta-depleted transplantation in children. Preparation of the TCRbeta library used unique molecular identifiers. Each CDR3 protein gets one entry after TCRdb re-called the PCR reads with MiXCR. The data contain 600,000 to 700,000 distinct CDR3 sequences, roughly 17% of them singletons. The material sequenced was PBMCs from the stem cell graft donor, taken from the stem cell graft. The receptors shown here come from a human donor who donated a stem cell graft to a child with acute myeloid leukemia.

This clonotype was seen at least ten times. J is TRBJ1-5 and V is TRBV20-1; 7 bases agree with TRBD1. V trimming: 2 bases; J trimming: 7 bases; junction bases outside the gene matches: 11. The germline V gene encodes CDR1 DFQATT and CDR2 SNEGSKA (reference sequence). There are 15 residues in the CDR3. This CDR3 reads CSARSSDRALQPQHF. CDR3 nucleotide sequence: TGCAGTGCTAGAAGTTCAGACAGGGCCCTCCAGCCCCAGCATTTT.

This clonotype was observed at least ten times. The V gene is TRBV20-1, the J gene TRBJ2-7; 10 positions match TRBD1. The CDR3 is made up of 15 amino acids. Germline lookup yields CDR1 DFQATT and CDR2 SNEGSKA (reference sequence). J was trimmed by 4 bases and V by 1 base; bases with no gene match: 7. Here the CDR3 DNA reads TGCAGTGCTAGAGGAGGGAGACAGGGGGCGTACGAGCAGTACTTC. This translates into CSARGGRQGAYEQYF.

The chain recombines TRBV20-1 with TRBJ1-3; unclear D gene. Trimming pared 1 base from V and 3 bases from J, leaving 10 bases between. The germline gives CDR1 DFQATT, CDR2 SNEGSKA (reference sequence). This CDR3 is 14 amino acids long. In nucleotides, the CDR3 is TGCAGTGCTAGAGGGCCCTTCTATGGAAACACCATATATTTT. This codes for CSARGPFYGNTIYF.

Details on this clonotype: Given a much more abundant clone one base away, this may be a read error. CDR3: CASSPPQGDGYTF. CDR3 sequence (DNA): TGTGCCAGCAGTCCCCCACAGGGGGATGGCTACACCTTC. The chain uses TRBV12-3 or TRBV12-4 and TRBJ1-2; 8 nucleotides align to TRBD1. The CDR3 covers 13 residues. J lost 6 bases, V lost 5 bases, and 5 bases had no gene match.

The V and J genes are TRBV18 and TRBJ1-5; D not resolved. Germline V gene sequence: CDR1 KGHSH, CDR2 LQKENI. The CDR3 has 13 residues. V lost 1 base and J 4 bases, leaving 5 bases between the germline ends. DNA of the CDR3: TGTGCCAGCTCACCACTTGAAAATCAGCCCCAGCATTTT. Its protein is CASSPLENQPQHF.

The rearrangement joins TRBV7-3 to TRBJ2-2; TRBD1 matches at 7 bases. The length of the CDR3 is 14 residues. Germline V CDR1 and CDR2: SGHTA, FQGTGA. V lost 2 bases, J lost 6 bases, and 3 bases stayed unmatched. CDR3 in DNA: TGTGCCAGCAGCTTAGGCCAGGGGGCCGGGGAGCTGTTTTTT. It codes for CASSLGQGAGELFF.

This clonotype was seen repeatedly, ten times or more. J is TRBJ2-7 and V is TRBV15; 9 bases line up with TRBD1. Germline V CDR1 and CDR2: LNHNV, YYDKDF (reference sequence). The CDR3 length is 15 residues. V was clipped by 0 bases and J by 3 bases; unmatched bases: 3. CDR3 nucleotide sequence: TGTGCCACCAGCAGAGAGGGACAGGGTGACTACGAGCAGTACTTC. Translating gives CATSREGQGDYEQYF.

The sample holds many counts of this clonotype. This chain uses TRBV20-1 with TRBJ2-1; 8 bases are a match to TRBD2. CDR1 and CDR2 (germline): DFQATT, SNEGSKA (reference sequence). This CDR3 is built from 15 residues. V lost 3 bases to trimming and J lost 6 bases; unmatched junction nucleotides: 10. In nucleotides, the CDR3 is TGCAGTGCTAGTTCTATGGACGGGGGGGCCAATGAGCAGTTCTTC. Its translation: CSASSMDGGANEQFF.

This clonotype appeared a few times. The chain carries TRBV7-3 and TRBJ1-6, with a weak D call TRBD1 (5 bases). CDR1 and CDR2 from the germline V gene are SGHTA and FQGTGA. Trimming left V 5 bases short and J 10 bases short, with 18 bases between. The CDR3 runs to 15 residues. CDR3 nucleotides: TGTGCCAGCAGCGCCCAAGGGGAGTTGAGATCACCCCTCCACTTT. Translated: CASSAQGELRSPLHF. Complete variable domain (other parts from reference TRBV7-3 and TRBJ1-6): GAGVSQTPSNKVTEKGKYVELRCDPISGHTALYWYRQSLGQGPEFLIYFQGTGAADDSGLPNDRFFAVRPEGSVSTLKIQRTERGDSAVYLCASSAQGELRSPLHFGNGTRLTVT.

CDR3 DNA: TGTGCCAGCAGCCATTCGGGCAATGAGCAGTTCTTC. It specifies CASSHSGNEQFF. This sequence joins TRBV14 and TRBJ2-1; D remains ambiguous. In germline, CDR1 is SGHDN, CDR2 FVKESK. Deletions cut 3 bases from V and 6 bases from J, with 6 bases between. The CDR3 spans 12 residues.

CDR3 protein: CASLAGRQNIQYF. The CDR3 DNA reads TGTGCCAGCTTGGCGGGGAGACAAAACATTCAGTACTTC. The chain links TRBV28 to TRBJ2-4, with D maybe TRBD2 (6 bases). The CDR3 contains 13 residues. CDR1 and CDR2 from the germline V gene are MDHEN and SYDVKM. V dropped 8 bases and J dropped 5 bases, with 13 bases sitting between them.

On this clonotype itself: This sequence may be a read error, since a much larger clone differs from it by one base. V and J are TRBV7-9 and TRBJ1-1; no definite D call. Germline assignment: CDR1 SEHNR and CDR2 FQNEAQ (reference sequence). CDR3 size: 15 residues. The CDR3 DNA reads TGTCCCAGCAGCTTAGTGTTCTCCTTGAACACTGAAGCTTTCTTT. It yields the protein CPSSLVFSLNTEAFF.

This clonotype was seen many times. CDR3: CASSFKRRGTEAFF. The CDR3 DNA is TGTGCCAGCAGCTTTAAGAGAAGGGGCACTGAAGCTTTCTTT. The rearrangement joins TRBV7-2 to TRBJ1-1, with D maybe TRBD1 (5 bases). Germline values: CDR1 SGHTA, CDR2 FQGNSA. Trimming cost V 3 bases and J 4 bases, with 12 bases left between them. The CDR3 sequence is 14 residues long.

There are a few counts of this clonotype. J is TRBJ2-5 and V is TRBV6-1, with D hard to call. The CDR3 sequence is 14 residues long. Germline-derived CDR1 and CDR2 are MNHNS and SASEGT. V lost 8 bases to trimming and J lost 4 bases, with 17 bases between them. Here the CDR3 reads CASSMDPLGETQYF. In DNA, the CDR3 is TGTGCCAGCTCCATGGACCCCCTGGGAGAGACCCAGTACTTC.

The V call is TRBV5-5, the J call TRBJ1-4, with D uncertain. The V end was cut by 4 bases, the J end by 8 bases, with 9 bases between. Per the germline V gene, CDR1 is SGHKS and CDR2 is YYEKEE (reference sequence). The CDR3 covers 12 residues. In DNA, the CDR3 is TGTGCCAGCAGCCCGGGAGGAGAAAAACTGTTTTTT. Translating it yields CASSPGGEKLFF.

The chain links TRBV7-8 to TRBJ2-3; D might be TRBD1 (6 bases). The CDR3 is made up of 16 amino acids. The germline V gene has CDR1 SGHVS and CDR2 FQNEAQ. Deletions cut 7 bases from V and 0 bases from J, with 17 bases between. CDR3 protein: CASIEGVRDSTDTQYF. In DNA form, the CDR3 reads TGTGCCAGCATCGAGGGGGTACGAGATAGCACAGATACGCAGTATTTT.

The rearrangement joins TRBV4-2 to TRBJ1-1; 8 nucleotides match TRBD1. This CDR3 has 16 residues. Germline V lookup: CDR1 LGHNA, CDR2 YNFKEQ. With 0 bases clipped from V and 1 base from J, the junction kept 4 bases outside the gene matches. The CDR3 nucleotides read TGTGCCAGCAGCCAAGATCCCCAGGGGGCGAACACTGAAGCTTTCTTT. It codes for CASSQDPQGANTEAFF.

In this sample, this clonotype turned up a few times. The rearrangement uses TRBV28 and TRBJ2-1; tentatively, D is TRBD1 (6 bases). Germline lookup yields CDR1 MDHEN and CDR2 SYDVKM. V was shortened by 5 bases and J by 2 bases, with 19 bases between the two germline ends. The CDR3 loop spans 17 amino acids. DNA for the CDR3: TGTGCCAGCAGTCCGTTAGGAATGGGGGCCGCCTACAATGAGCAGTTCTTC. This sequence encodes CASSPLGMGAAYNEQFF.

This clonotype was detected ten times or more. CDR3 nucleotide sequence: TGTGCCAGCAGCTGGGGTAACACCGGGGAGCTGTTTTTT. This gives the protein CASSWGNTGELFF. The J gene is TRBJ2-2, the V gene TRBV7-6, with D unresolved. The ends were cut back, 4 bases at V and 2 bases at J, with 5 bases in the middle. Germline loops: CDR1 SGHVS, CDR2 FNYEAQ. CDR3 length: 13 amino acids. Full variable domain (missing parts from reference TRBV7-6 and TRBJ2-2): GAGVSQSPRYKVTKRGQDVALRCDPISGHVSLYWYRQALGQGPEFLTYFNYEAQQDKSGLPNDRFSAERPEGSISTLTIQRTEQRDSAMYRCASSWGNTGELFFGEGSRLTVL.

At least ten counts were recorded for this clonotype. The chain carries TRBV6-5 and TRBJ1-1, with D maybe TRBD1 (5 bases). Trimming stripped 2 bases from V and 3 bases from J, with 7 bases between. This CDR3 has 13 amino acids. Germline assignment: CDR1 MNHEY and CDR2 SVGAGI. CDR3 sequence (DNA): TGTGCCAGCAGTTACAGCAGGGACACTGAAGCTTTCTTT. It encodes CASSYSRDTEAFF.

The table lists this clonotype with many counts. This chain links TRBV5-1 with TRBJ1-1; 7 nucleotides agree with TRBD1. With 1 base clipped from V and 3 bases from J, the junction kept 6 bases outside the gene matches. This CDR3 has 15 amino acids. Germline CDR1 and CDR2: SGHRS and YFSETQ. CDR3 in DNA: TGCGCCAGCAGCTTGATAGGACAGGAGGACACTGAAGCTTTCTTT. This sequence encodes CASSLIGQEDTEAFF.

This clonotype appeared a few times. The rearrangement links TRBV5-1 to TRBJ2-5; D might be TRBD1 or TRBD2, each matching 5 bases. CDR3 length: 16 amino acids. V lost 1 base to trimming and J lost 2 bases, with 15 bases between them. Germline V CDR1 and CDR2: SGHRS, YFSETQ. The CDR3 nucleotides read TGCGCCAGCAGCTTGATGACTCGGGGCGGACAAGAGACCCAGTACTTC. This encodes CASSLMTRGGQETQYF.

The rearrangement links TRBV7-9 to TRBJ2-1, with D uncertain. Germline CDR1 is SEHNR and CDR2 is FQNEAQ (reference sequence). Trimming shortened V by 5 bases and J by 3 bases, and 14 bases separated the two germline ends. CDR3 length: 15 amino acids. The CDR3 loop is CASSLPADSYNEQFF. For the CDR3, the DNA is TGTGCCAGCAGCCTTCCAGCAGATAGCTACAATGAGCAGTTCTTC.

This clonotype has more than one count but fewer than ten. J is TRBJ2-7 and V is TRBV20-1; D perhaps matches TRBD2 (5 bases). Trimming took off 0 bases at V and 2 bases at J, with 17 bases between the two ends. This CDR3 is 16 amino acids long. From germline, CDR1 is DFQATT and CDR2 SNEGSKA (reference sequence). CDR3 sequence (DNA): TGCAGTGCTAGAGATCCCGGGGTTCACCTCACCTACGAGCAGTACTTC. Amino acid sequence: CSARDPGVHLTYEQYF.

The V gene is TRBV6-5, the J gene TRBJ2-7, with 7 bases lining up with TRBD1. CDR3 length: 15 residues. In germline, CDR1 is MNHEY, CDR2 SVGAGI. V lost 0 bases, J lost 3 bases, and 5 bases stayed unmatched. CDR3 bases: TGTGCCAGCAGTTACTCGGGACAGAGGGGCTACGAGCAGTACTTC. It encodes CASSYSGQRGYEQYF.

Turning to this clonotype: This may be a read error, as it is one base from a much larger clone. The chain employs TRBV20-1 and TRBJ1-3, with unresolved D. This CDR3 is 18 amino acids long. Germline values: CDR1 DFQATT, CDR2 SNEGSKA (reference sequence). The CDR3 spells CCARDMADALFSGNTIYF. The CDR3 DNA is TGCTGTGCTAGAGATATGGCGGATGCTCTATTCTCTGGAAACACCATATATTTT.

This clonotype was seen a few times. This sequence joins TRBV29-1 and TRBJ1-2, with D perhaps matching TRBD1 (5 bases). The germline CDR1 and CDR2 sequences are SQVTM and ANQGSEA. V lost 3 bases and J lost 2, with 10 bases in between. The CDR3 consists of 13 residues. CDR3 sequence: CSVDPGWNYGYTF. As DNA, the CDR3 is TGCAGCGTTGATCCAGGGTGGAACTATGGCTACACCTTC.

The chain uses TRBV5-5 and TRBJ2-2; unclear D gene. Trimming took off 0 bases at V and 13 bases at J, with 13 bases between the two ends. CDR1 is SGHKS, CDR2 YYEKEE, per germline (reference sequence). The CDR3 consists of 13 residues. The CDR3 loop is CASSLDFQGPLFF. The CDR3 DNA is TGTGCCAGCAGCTTGGACTTCCAAGGTCCGCTGTTTTTT.

This clonotype was detected many times. The chain employs TRBV20-1 and TRBJ2-3; 8 nucleotides match TRBD2. This CDR3 has 15 residues. Germline V gene sequence: CDR1 DFQATT, CDR2 SNEGSKA (reference sequence). Germline trimming cut 6 bases from V and 6 bases from J; bases unmatched to any gene: 14. In DNA, the CDR3 is TGCAGTGCCAAAAAGACAGCGGGGGCCTATGATACGCAGTATTTT. It yields the protein CSAKKTAGAYDTQYF.

This clonotype showed up many times. J is TRBJ1-5 and V is TRBV20-1; D is unresolved. Between the trimmed V and J ends, which lost 0 bases and 6 bases, there was a span of 12 bases. Per germline, CDR1 DFQATT and CDR2 SNEGSKA (reference sequence). This CDR3 contains 14 residues. The CDR3 protein is CSARDLADLQPQHF. The CDR3 DNA is TGCAGTGCTAGAGATCTTGCAGACCTTCAGCCCCAGCATTTT.

This clonotype was found many times. This rearrangement joins TRBV6-1 to TRBJ1-6; a possible D gene is TRBD1 (6 bases). This CDR3 is 14 amino acids long. Germline assignment: CDR1 MNHNS and CDR2 SASEGT. V lost 6 bases, J lost 7 bases, and 13 bases lay in between. CDR3 nucleotide sequence: TGTGCCAGCAGGATCAGGGGACGGAATTCACCCCTCCACTTT. Amino acids: CASRIRGRNSPLHF.

This chain connects TRBV12-3 or TRBV12-4 to TRBJ1-1; D perhaps matches TRBD1 (5 bases). The CDR3 is made up of 16 amino acids. Trimming left V 3 bases short and J 4 bases short, with 18 bases between. The CDR3 protein is CASSFRQQLTSTEAFF. CDR3 coding DNA: TGTGCCAGCAGTTTTAGACAGCAGTTGACGAGCACTGAAGCTTTCTTT.